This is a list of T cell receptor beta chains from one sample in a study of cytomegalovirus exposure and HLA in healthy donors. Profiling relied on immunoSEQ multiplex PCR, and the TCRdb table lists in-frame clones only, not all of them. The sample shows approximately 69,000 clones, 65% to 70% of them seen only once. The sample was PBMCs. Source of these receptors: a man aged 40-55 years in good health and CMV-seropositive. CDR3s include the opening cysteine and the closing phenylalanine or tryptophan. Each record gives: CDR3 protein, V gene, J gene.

CDR3 protein: CASSEGTAVEKLFF
V gene: TRBV6-1
J gene: TRBJ1-4

CDR3 protein: CASSYSGAEAFF
V gene: TRBV6-5
J gene: TRBJ1-1

CDR3 protein: CAWTWTGDPSDEQYF
V gene: TRBV30
J gene: TRBJ2-7

CDR3 protein: CASSIWGPVENEQYF
V gene: TRBV19
J gene: -

CDR3 protein: CASSQKTGVNYGYTF
V gene: TRBV4-2
J gene: TRBJ1-2

CDR3 protein: CASRRQHNQPQHF
V gene: TRBV10-2
J gene: TRBJ1-5

CDR3 protein: CASIGRRGYEQYF
V gene: TRBV2
J gene: TRBJ2-7

CDR3 protein: CATGQQGFNEKLFF
V gene: TRBV6-5
J gene: TRBJ1-4

CDR3 protein: CASTVQGVYNEQFF
V gene: TRBV18
J gene: TRBJ2-1

CDR3 protein: CASSLETGRNEQFF
V gene: TRBV5-1
J gene: TRBJ2-1

CDR3 protein: CASSPEGANYGYTF
V gene: TRBV5-1
J gene: TRBJ1-2

CDR3 protein: CASRSTSGGVHEQFF
V gene: TRBV6-5
J gene: TRBJ2-1

CDR3 protein: CASSEFRQGGNTIYF
V gene: TRBV25-1
J gene: TRBJ1-3

CDR3 protein: CASSLGTASQPQHF
V gene: TRBV4-2
J gene: TRBJ1-5

CDR3 protein: CAISDGRSGTDTQYF
V gene: TRBV10-3
J gene: TRBJ2-3

CDR3 protein: CASSDRGLFSGTEAFF
V gene: TRBV2
J gene: TRBJ1-1

CDR3 protein: CAISESTRDRESNEQYF
V gene: TRBV10-3
J gene: TRBJ2-7

CDR3 protein: CASSLEQLNYGYTF
V gene: TRBV5-4
J gene: TRBJ1-2